The sequence of this T cell receptor (beta chain) was determined in a study of OX40 agonist ivuxolimab in advanced cancers. Note on this clone: What it recognizes is unknown.

Prior autoimmune disease or systemic immunosuppression barred patients. Findings and caveats of the study: CD4+ and CD8+ T cells in blood underwent clonal expansion by week 6 at 0.1 to 3.0 mg/kg. The specificity for antigen of the expanded peripheral T cells was not determined. The mean number of expanded clones was higher in CD8+ T cells than in CD4+.

Produced via immunoSEQ multiplex PCR; TCRdb's table is partial and in-frame only. The sample has tens of thousands of clones; 84% are singletons. CDR3 length: 16 residues. CDR1 and CDR2 (germline): LNHDA, SQIVND (reference sequence). Trimming pared 7 bases from V and 0 bases from J, leaving 16 bases between. The V gene is TRBV19, the J gene TRBJ1-5; no clear D gene. The sequencing here drew on CD4+ or CD8+ T cells sorted from blood, taken in a trial of the OX40 agonist ivuxolimab. The receptor's source is an adult with an advanced solid tumor such as melanoma, head and neck, liver or kidney cancer. CDR3 sequence: CASNVAGAYSNQPQHF. CDR3 DNA sequence: TGTGCCAGTAATGTGGCAGGAGCTTATAGCAATCAGCCCCAGCATTTT.